These 28 T cell receptor beta chains were sequenced from one sample in a study of T cells after yellow fever vaccination. TCRdb processed the 5' RACE reads anew with MiXCR; each CDR3 protein has one entry. Of hundreds of thousands of distinct CDR3 sequences detected, roughly an eighth appear once; the ten largest clones hold 2.5% to 4%. The sample in question was CD4+ T cells sorted from PBMCs, obtained 15 days after the yellow fever booster vaccination. The receptors come from a man aged 18 to 29 who received the YFV17D yellow fever vaccine.

The chain has TRBV25-1 and TRBJ1-2; D is undetermined. Trimming pared 4 bases from V and 3 bases from J, leaving 6 bases between. Per the germline V gene, CDR1 is MGHDK and CDR2 is SYGVNS. The CDR3 contains 12 residues. The CDR3: CASSGRDYGYTF. CDR3 DNA sequence: TGTGCCAGCAGTGGGCGGGACTATGGCTACACCTTC.

The CDR3 sequence: CASSESAGGSFNEKLFF. The CDR3 DNA follows: TGTGCCAGCAGTGAATCAGCAGGGGGCTCGTTTAATGAAAAACTGTTTTTT. V usage is TRBV25-1 and J usage is TRBJ1-4; 8 positions agree with TRBD1. Germline V lookup: CDR1 MGHDK, CDR2 SYGVNS. Unmatched junction bases numbered 8, after V lost 1 base and J lost 4 bases. The CDR3 runs 17 residues.

The rearrangement joins TRBV5-1 to TRBJ1-2; the match to TRBD1 covers 8 bases. The ends lost 4 bases at V and 8 bases at J; junction bases unmatched: 13. The CDR3 runs 15 residues. From germline, CDR1 is SGHRS and CDR2 YFSETQ. In nucleotides, the CDR3 is TGCGCCAGCAGCCTGACAGGGGCAAGGGGAAGCGGCTACACCTTC. As protein: CASSLTGARGSGYTF.

The sample holds many counts of this clonotype. Written as DNA, the CDR3 is TGTGCCAGCAGCGGTAGCGGATCCTACAATGAGCAGTTCTTC. This codes for CASSGSGSYNEQFF. V usage is TRBV9 and J usage is TRBJ2-1; TRBD2 might be the D (6 bases). The germline V and J ends were trimmed by 3 bases and 1 base, with 8 bases remaining between them. Germline values: CDR1 SGDLS, CDR2 YYNGEE. This CDR3 region has 14 residues.

The rearrangement uses TRBV11-2 and TRBJ2-2; perhaps TRBD2 as D (6 bases). There are 14 residues in the CDR3. Germline CDR1 and CDR2: SGHAT and FQNNGV. Trimming left V 8 bases short and J 2 bases short, with 12 bases between. This CDR3 reads CASLGGTNTGELFF. The CDR3 DNA follows: TGTGCCAGCTTGGGGGGAACTAACACCGGGGAGCTGTTTTTT.

V gene TRBV6-2 or TRBV6-3 combines with J gene TRBJ2-6; 8 bases align to TRBD2. The CDR3 extends over 16 amino acids. Germline V gene lookup returns CDR1 MNHEY and CDR2 SVGEGT. The V segment lost 0 bases and the J segment 4 bases; nucleotides outside the gene matches: 2. CDR3 nucleotides: TGTGCCAGCAGTTACTCGCCGGGAGGGGGGGCCAACGTCCTGACTTTC. It translates to CASSYSPGGGANVLTF.

The J gene is TRBJ1-2, the V gene TRBV15; the D is unclear. CDR3 length equals 12 residues. Germline V gene sequence: CDR1 LNHNV, CDR2 YYDKDF (reference sequence). The V end was cut by 0 bases, the J end by 8 bases, with 7 bases between. CDR3 residues: CATSRDRIGYTF. The DNA for the CDR3 is TGTGCCACCAGCAGAGATCGGATCGGCTACACCTTC.

The chain recombines TRBV6-5 with TRBJ1-2, with 7 bases aligning to TRBD1. The CDR3 is made up of 15 amino acids. The J segment lost 1 base and the V segment lost 7 bases, leaving 9 bases of the junction unmatched. Per germline, CDR1 MNHEY and CDR2 SVGAGI. CDR3 in DNA: TGTGCCAGCATCCCCCGGGACAGAATTAACTATGGCTACACCTTC. Translating gives CASIPRDRINYGYTF.

This clonotype was seen a handful of times. V gene TRBV7-2 combines with J gene TRBJ2-1; D possibly matches TRBD1 or TRBD2 (6 bases each). The CDR3 has 14 amino acids. V gave up 6 bases and J gave up 2 bases, with 11 bases separating them. The germline V gene encodes CDR1 SGHTA and CDR2 FQGNSA. CDR3 in DNA: TGTGCCAGCAGGAGAGGGGGGCCCTACAATGAGCAGTTCTTC. This translates into CASRRGGPYNEQFF.

The V gene is TRBV27, the J gene TRBJ1-4; perhaps TRBD1 as D (5 bases). CDR3 length: 16 amino acids. Germline V gene lookup returns CDR1 MNHEY and CDR2 SMNVEV (reference sequence). Trimming removed 0 bases from V and 6 bases from J, with 14 bases in between. CDR3 protein: CASSLSTGVPYEKLFF. In DNA, the CDR3 is TGTGCCAGCAGTTTATCTACGGGGGTTCCGTATGAAAAACTGTTTTTT.

V usage is TRBV7-2 and J usage is TRBJ2-7, with 7 bases lining up with TRBD2. Germline assignment: CDR1 SGHTA and CDR2 FQGNSA. Germline trimming cut 5 bases from V and 2 bases from J; bases unmatched to any gene: 6. The CDR3 has 14 amino acids. The CDR3 reads CASSIERGPYEQYF. CDR3 coding DNA: TGTGCCAGCAGCATCGAGCGGGGACCCTACGAGCAGTACTTC.

This clonotype was seen a few times. CDR3 protein: CASSLPSGGGKETQYF. The CDR3 DNA reads as TGCGCCAGCAGCTTGCCTAGCGGGGGGGGAAAAGAGACCCAGTACTTC. This chain uses TRBV5-1 with TRBJ2-5; 12 positions agree with TRBD2. The germline V gene encodes CDR1 SGHRS and CDR2 YFSETQ. With V trimmed by 1 base and J by 3 bases, 4 bases remained unmatched. The CDR3 length is 16 residues.

The chain carries TRBV10-3 and TRBJ1-5; 7 bases line up with TRBD1. Trimming at V came to 0 bases and at J to 3 bases, leaving 5 bases not matched to a gene. Germline V CDR1 and CDR2: ENHRY, SYGVKD. This CDR3 spans 16 amino acids. The DNA for the CDR3 is TGTGCCATCAGTGAGTCTCAGGGGGGACCCAATCAGCCCCAGCATTTT. Amino acids: CAISESQGGPNQPQHF.

This clonotype came up a few times. CDR3 sequence (DNA): TGTGCCAGCGTAGGGGGGGCATCGAGCAATCAGCCCCAGCATTTT. Translation gives CASVGGASSNQPQHF. This chain uses TRBV12-3 or TRBV12-4 with TRBJ1-5; perhaps TRBD1 as D (6 bases). The CDR3 has 15 amino acids. The V end was cut by 8 bases, the J end by 1 base, with 15 bases between.

CDR3 nucleotide sequence: TGTGCCAGCAGTTACACGAAAGAGCAGTTCTTC. This encodes CASSYTKEQFF. The chain couples TRBV6-2 or TRBV6-3 to TRBJ2-1, with D uncertain. Germline-derived CDR1 and CDR2 are MNHEY and SVGEGT. The length of the CDR3 is 11 residues. V lost 2 bases, J lost 10 bases, and 6 bases lay in between.

V is TRBV12-3 or TRBV12-4 and J is TRBJ2-5; 7 bases are a match to TRBD1. CDR3 length: 14 residues. Losses at the gene ends were 3 bases for V and 7 bases for J; bases not matched to a gene: 8. CDR3 sequence (DNA): TGTGCCAGCAGTTTCCAGGGGGATGGTGGGACCCAGTACTTC. It is translated as CASSFQGDGGTQYF.

This clonotype showed up just a few times. The chain employs TRBV9 and TRBJ2-1; weak D call: TRBD2 (6 bases). The CDR3 extends over 15 amino acids. CDR1 and CDR2 from the germline V gene are SGDLS and YYNGEE. V gave up 6 bases and J gave up 10 bases, with 23 bases separating them. The CDR3 region is CASTSRPSAEGEQFF. CDR3 coding DNA: TGTGCCAGCACCAGCCGGCCTAGCGCCGAGGGGGAGCAGTTCTTC.

This clonotype was counted between two and nine times. This chain uses TRBV6-6 with TRBJ2-7; D gene uncertain. The germline CDR1 and CDR2 sequences are MNHNY and SVGAGI (reference sequence). The CDR3 runs 14 residues. V shed 7 bases and J shed 0 bases, with 13 bases lying between them. CDR3 loop: CASIDAQASYEQYF. The CDR3 nucleotides read TGTGCCAGCATCGACGCGCAAGCCTCCTACGAGCAGTACTTC.

J is TRBJ2-1 and V is TRBV6-9, with 8 bases lining up with TRBD1. Germline values: CDR1 MNHGY, CDR2 SVAAGI. V trimming: 6 bases; J trimming: 4 bases; junction bases outside the gene matches: 11. There are 16 residues in the CDR3. CDR3 amino acids: CASSEDRDRYYNEQFF. The CDR3, as DNA: TGTGCCAGCAGCGAAGACCGGGACAGGTATTACAATGAGCAGTTCTTC.

The chain recombines TRBV7-2 with TRBJ1-3; 8 bases are shared with TRBD1. The CDR3 length is 15 residues. Per germline, CDR1 SGHTA and CDR2 FQGNSA. Trimming cost V 8 bases and J 0 bases; bases outside gene matches: 6. CDR3 protein: CASARGPSSGNTIYF. Written as DNA, the CDR3 is TGTGCCAGCGCCAGGGGGCCTAGCTCTGGAAACACCATATATTTT. Full variable domain (outside the CDR3, taken from reference TRBV7-2 and TRBJ1-3): GAGVSQSPSNKVTEKGKDVELRCDPISGHTALYWYRQSLGQGLEFLIYFQGNSAPDKSGLPSDRFSAERTGGSVSTLTIQRTQQEDSAVYLCASARGPSSGNTIYFGEGSWLTVV.

The chain joins TRBV3-1 to TRBJ2-2; D call uncertain. The V end lost 1 base, the J end lost 4 bases, and 10 bases lay between the germline ends. Germline values: CDR1 LGHDT, CDR2 YNNKEL (reference sequence). The CDR3 loop spans 15 amino acids. CDR3 loop: CASSQVVVSTGELFF. The CDR3 DNA is TGTGCCAGCAGCCAAGTCGTTGTGAGCACCGGGGAGCTGTTTTTT. Filled out from reference TRBV3-1 and TRBJ2-2, the complete variable domain reads DTAVSQTPKYLVTQMGNDKSIKCEQNLGHDTMYWYKQDSKKFLKIMFSYNNKELIINETVPNRFSPKSPDKAHLNLHINSLELGDSAVYFCASSQVVVSTGELFFGEGSRLTVL.

This clonotype occurred a few times. The rearrangement uses TRBV5-1 and TRBJ2-5; 9 bases fit TRBD2. Germline CDR1 and CDR2: SGHRS and YFSETQ. After removal of 4 bases from V and 4 bases from J, the junction contained 5 bases not matched to a gene. The length of the CDR3 is 14 residues. CDR3 protein: CASSLGRGGETQYF. CDR3 bases: TGCGCCAGCAGCCTCGGGCGGGGGGGAGAGACCCAGTACTTC.

V is TRBV12-3 or TRBV12-4 and J is TRBJ1-4; TRBD1 might be the D (5 bases). V was trimmed by 2 bases and J by 8 bases, leaving 21 bases between them. This CDR3 is built from 17 residues. Written as DNA, the CDR3 is TGTGCCAGCAGTTTACGTTTGTTGGCGGGGCGGACGGAAAAACTGTTTTTT. Its translation is CASSLRLLAGRTEKLFF.

Only a few counts were recorded for this clonotype. This rearrangement joins TRBV27 to TRBJ1-1; possibly TRBD1 for D (5 bases). Germline loops: CDR1 MNHEY, CDR2 SMNVEV (reference sequence). This CDR3 has 15 residues. The V and J ends lost 4 bases and 1 base respectively, with 13 bases between them. As DNA, the CDR3 is TGTGCCAGCAGTTCCCCTGGGGCCGGGAACACTGAAGCTTTCTTT. Translating gives CASSSPGAGNTEAFF.

This clonotype has a handful of counts. The rearrangement uses TRBV18 and TRBJ2-7; 7 bases agree with TRBD1. CDR3 size: 13 residues. V was pared by 5 bases and J by 1 base, with 2 bases of the junction left unmatched. CDR1 is KGHSH and CDR2 is LQKENI in the germline V gene. CDR3 coding DNA: TGTGCCAGCTCAGGGGGACAGTCCTACGAGCAGTACGTC. Its translation is CASSGGQSYEQYV.

This clonotype was counted at least ten times. The rearrangement links TRBV12-3 or TRBV12-4 to TRBJ2-5; weak D call: TRBD2 (5 bases). The CDR3 is 13 residues long. Trimming pared 8 bases from V and 2 bases from J, leaving 12 bases between. CDR3 in amino acids: CASRPPGQETQYF. The CDR3 DNA reads TGTGCCAGCCGTCCTCCGGGGCAAGAGACCCAGTACTTC.

The rearrangement uses TRBV3-1 and TRBJ2-3, with a weak D call TRBD1 (5 bases). The CDR3 covers 17 residues. Trimming cost V 0 bases and J 0 bases, with 13 bases left between them. Germline V gives CDR1 LGHDT, CDR2 YNNKEL (reference sequence). This CDR3 is CASSQELQGASTDTQYF. The CDR3 region has the DNA TGTGCCAGCAGCCAAGAACTGCAGGGTGCTAGCACAGATACGCAGTATTTT.

This clonotype occurred a few times. The V call is TRBV5-4, the J call TRBJ2-5; a possible D gene is TRBD2 (6 bases). V lost 4 bases and J lost 8, with 21 bases in between. The CDR3 length is 15 residues. Germline V gives CDR1 SGHNT, CDR2 YYREEE (reference sequence). The CDR3 reads CASSPGRGLEKTQYF. CDR3 in DNA: TGTGCCAGCAGCCCTGGACGGGGACTGGAGAAAACCCAGTACTTC.